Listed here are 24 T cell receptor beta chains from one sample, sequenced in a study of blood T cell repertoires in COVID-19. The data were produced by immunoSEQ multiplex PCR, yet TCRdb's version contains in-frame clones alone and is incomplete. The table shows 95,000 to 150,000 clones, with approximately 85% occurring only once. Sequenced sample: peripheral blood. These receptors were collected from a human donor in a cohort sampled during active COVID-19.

In nucleotides, the CDR3 is TGTGCCAGCAGCTTGGAGGGGCGCCTAGGTGCAGATACGCAGTATTTT. It codes for CASSLEGRLGADTQYF. The chain has TRBV5-5 and TRBJ2-3; a possible D gene is TRBD1 (5 bases). The V end lost 0 bases, the J end lost 4 bases, and 15 bases lay between the germline ends. This CDR3 contains 16 residues. The germline V gene has CDR1 SGHKS and CDR2 YYEKEE (reference sequence).

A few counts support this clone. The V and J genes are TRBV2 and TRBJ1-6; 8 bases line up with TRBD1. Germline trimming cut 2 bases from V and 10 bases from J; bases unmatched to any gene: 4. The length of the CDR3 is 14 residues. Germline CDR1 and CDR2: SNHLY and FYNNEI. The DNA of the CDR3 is TGTGCCAGCAGTGAACAGGGGGCACGGTCACCCCTCCACTTT. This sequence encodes CASSEQGARSPLHF.

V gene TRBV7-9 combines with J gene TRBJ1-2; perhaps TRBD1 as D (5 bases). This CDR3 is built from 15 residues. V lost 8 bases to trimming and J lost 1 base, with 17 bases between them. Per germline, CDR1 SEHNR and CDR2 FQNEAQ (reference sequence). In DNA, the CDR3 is TGTGCCAGCGGATTACAGGCGACTTATAACTATGGCTACACCTTC. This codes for CASGLQATYNYGYTF.

CDR3 sequence reads: CASTGDRERAYSNQPQHF. For the CDR3, the DNA is TGTGCCAGTACGGGAGACAGGGAGAGGGCCTATAGCAATCAGCCCCAGCATTTT. This chain uses TRBV19 with TRBJ1-5; 7 bases line up with TRBD1. V lost 7 bases and J lost 0; bases outside the gene matches: 15. There are 18 residues in the CDR3. Germline CDR1 and CDR2: LNHDA and SQIVND (reference sequence).

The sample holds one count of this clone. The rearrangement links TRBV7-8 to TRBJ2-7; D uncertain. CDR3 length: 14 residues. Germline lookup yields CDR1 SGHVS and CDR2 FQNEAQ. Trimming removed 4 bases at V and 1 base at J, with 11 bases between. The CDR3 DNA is TGTGCCAGCAGCTGGGCTGGGTCGTCCTACGAGCAGTACTTC. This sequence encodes CASSWAGSSYEQYF.

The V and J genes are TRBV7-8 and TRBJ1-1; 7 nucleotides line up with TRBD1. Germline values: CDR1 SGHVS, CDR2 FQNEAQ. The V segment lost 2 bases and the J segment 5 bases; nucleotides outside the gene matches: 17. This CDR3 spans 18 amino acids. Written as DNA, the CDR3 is TGTGCCAGCAGCTTATCCCCTTTACCGGGACAGCCAGGTACTGAAGCTTTCTTT. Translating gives CASSLSPLPGQPGTEAFF. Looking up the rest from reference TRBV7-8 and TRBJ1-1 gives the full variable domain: GAGVSQSPRYKVAKRGQDVALRCDPISGHVSLFWYQQALGQGPEFLTYFQNEAQLDKSGLPSDRFFAERPEGSVSTLKIQRTQQEDSAVYLCASSLSPLPGQPGTEAFFGQGTRLTVV.

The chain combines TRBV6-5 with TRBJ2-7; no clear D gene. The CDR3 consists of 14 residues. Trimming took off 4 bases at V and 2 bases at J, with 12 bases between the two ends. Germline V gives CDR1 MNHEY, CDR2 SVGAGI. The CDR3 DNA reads TGTGCCAGCAGTTCCCGACTGGCCGCCTACGAGCAGTACTTC. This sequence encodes CASSSRLAAYEQYF.

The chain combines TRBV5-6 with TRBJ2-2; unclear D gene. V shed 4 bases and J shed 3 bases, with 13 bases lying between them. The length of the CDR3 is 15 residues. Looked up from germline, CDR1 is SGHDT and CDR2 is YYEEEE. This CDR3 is CASSRFAPDTGELFF. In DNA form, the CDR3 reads TGTGCCAGCAGCCGTTTCGCGCCGGACACCGGGGAGCTGTTTTTT.

CDR3 in amino acids: CASSETRSVADTQYF. The CDR3 nucleotides are TGTGCCAGCAGTGAAACTCGGAGCGTGGCAGATACGCAGTATTTT. The rearrangement uses TRBV2 and TRBJ2-3; D gene ambiguous. CDR1 is SNHLY, CDR2 FYNNEI, per germline. The CDR3 is made up of 15 amino acids. Trimming took 2 bases from V and 4 from J, leaving 13 bases between them.

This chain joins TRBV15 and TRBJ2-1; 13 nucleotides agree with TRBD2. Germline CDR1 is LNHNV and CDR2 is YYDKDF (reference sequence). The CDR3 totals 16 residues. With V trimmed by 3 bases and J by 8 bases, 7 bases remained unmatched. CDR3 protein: CATSRRRGTSGDEQFF. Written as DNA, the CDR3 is TGTGCCACCAGCAGGCGGAGAGGGACTAGCGGGGATGAGCAGTTCTTC. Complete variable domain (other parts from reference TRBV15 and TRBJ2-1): DAMVIQNPRYQVTQFGKPVTLSCSQTLNHNVMYWYQQKSSQAPKLLFHYYDKDFNNEADTPDNFQSRRPNTSFCFLDIRSPGLGDTAMYLCATSRRRGTSGDEQFFGPGTRLTVL.

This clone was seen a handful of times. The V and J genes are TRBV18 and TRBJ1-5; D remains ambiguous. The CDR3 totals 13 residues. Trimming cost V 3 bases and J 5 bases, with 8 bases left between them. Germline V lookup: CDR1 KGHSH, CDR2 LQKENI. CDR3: CASSPHRDQPQHF. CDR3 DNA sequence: TGTGCCAGCTCACCCCACCGGGATCAGCCCCAGCATTTT.

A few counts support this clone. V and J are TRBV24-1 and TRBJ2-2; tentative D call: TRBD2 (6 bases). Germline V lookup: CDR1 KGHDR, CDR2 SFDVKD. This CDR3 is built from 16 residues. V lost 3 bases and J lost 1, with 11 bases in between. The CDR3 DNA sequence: TGTGCCACCAGTGATATGGTAGCGGTGAACACCGGGGAGCTGTTTTTT. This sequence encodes CATSDMVAVNTGELFF.

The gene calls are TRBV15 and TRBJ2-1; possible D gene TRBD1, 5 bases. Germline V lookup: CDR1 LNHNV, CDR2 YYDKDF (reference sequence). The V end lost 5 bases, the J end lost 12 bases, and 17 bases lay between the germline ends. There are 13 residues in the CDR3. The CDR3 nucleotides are TGTGCCACCAGCCCCGAAACAGGTTTTGGGCAGTTCTTC. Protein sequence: CATSPETGFGQFF.

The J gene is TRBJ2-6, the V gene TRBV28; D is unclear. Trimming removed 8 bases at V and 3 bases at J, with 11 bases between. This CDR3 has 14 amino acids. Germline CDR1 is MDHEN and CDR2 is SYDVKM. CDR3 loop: CASRSRSGANVLTF. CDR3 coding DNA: TGTGCCAGCCGGAGTCGTAGTGGGGCCAACGTCCTGACTTTC.

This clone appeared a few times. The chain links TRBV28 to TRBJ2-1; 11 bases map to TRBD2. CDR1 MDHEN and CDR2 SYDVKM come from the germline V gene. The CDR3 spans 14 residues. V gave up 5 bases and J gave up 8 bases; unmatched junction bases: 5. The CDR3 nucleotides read TGTGCCAGCAGTCTTAGCGGGGGGGCGCATGAGCAGTTCTTC. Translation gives CASSLSGGAHEQFF.

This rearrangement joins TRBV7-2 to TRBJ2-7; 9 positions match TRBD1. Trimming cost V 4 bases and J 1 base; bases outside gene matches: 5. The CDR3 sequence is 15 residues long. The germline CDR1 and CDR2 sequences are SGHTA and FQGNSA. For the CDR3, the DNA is TGTGCCAGCAGCTCTCGGACAGGGGTATCCTACGAGCAGTACTTC. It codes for CASSSRTGVSYEQYF.

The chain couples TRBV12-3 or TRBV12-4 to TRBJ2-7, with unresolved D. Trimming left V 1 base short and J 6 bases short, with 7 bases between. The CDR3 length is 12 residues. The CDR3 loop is CASSLDAGEQYF. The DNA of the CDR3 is TGTGCCAGCAGTTTAGACGCCGGCGAGCAGTACTTC.

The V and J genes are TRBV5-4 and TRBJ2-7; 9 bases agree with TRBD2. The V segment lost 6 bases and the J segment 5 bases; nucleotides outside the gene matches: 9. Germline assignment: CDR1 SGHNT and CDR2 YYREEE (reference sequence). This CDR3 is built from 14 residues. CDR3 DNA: TGTGCCAGCAACGCGGGGGGGCGTAAGAACGAGCAGTACTTC. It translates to CASNAGGRKNEQYF.

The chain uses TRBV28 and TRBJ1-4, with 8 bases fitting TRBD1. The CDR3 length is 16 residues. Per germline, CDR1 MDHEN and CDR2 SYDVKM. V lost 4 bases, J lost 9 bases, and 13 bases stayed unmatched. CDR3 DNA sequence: TGTGCCAGCAGTTCTGCCTCCGGGACAGGCGCCAAAAAACTGTTTTTT. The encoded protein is CASSSASGTGAKKLFF.

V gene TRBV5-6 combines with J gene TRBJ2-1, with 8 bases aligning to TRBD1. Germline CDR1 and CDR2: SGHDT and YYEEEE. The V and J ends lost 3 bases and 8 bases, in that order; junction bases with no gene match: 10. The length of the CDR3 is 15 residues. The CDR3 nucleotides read TGTGCCAGCAGCTCTTGGACAGGGATGGGAGATGAGCAGTTCTTC. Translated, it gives CASSSWTGMGDEQFF.

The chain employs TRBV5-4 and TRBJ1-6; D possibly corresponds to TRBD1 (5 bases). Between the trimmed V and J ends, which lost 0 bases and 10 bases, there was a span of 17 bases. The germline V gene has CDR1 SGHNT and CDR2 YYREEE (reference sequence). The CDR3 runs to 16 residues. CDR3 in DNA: TGTGCCAGCAGCTTGGTCTCGTGGGGGGGAGGCTCACCCCTCCACTTT. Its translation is CASSLVSWGGGSPLHF.

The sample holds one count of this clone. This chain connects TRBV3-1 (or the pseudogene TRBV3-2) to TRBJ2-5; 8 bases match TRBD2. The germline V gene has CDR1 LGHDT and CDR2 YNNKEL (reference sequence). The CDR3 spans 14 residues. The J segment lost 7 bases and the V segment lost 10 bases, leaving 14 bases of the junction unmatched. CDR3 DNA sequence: TGTGCCACCTGGCCCGGGAGGGACGGGGTGACCCAGTACTTC. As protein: CATWPGRDGVTQYF.

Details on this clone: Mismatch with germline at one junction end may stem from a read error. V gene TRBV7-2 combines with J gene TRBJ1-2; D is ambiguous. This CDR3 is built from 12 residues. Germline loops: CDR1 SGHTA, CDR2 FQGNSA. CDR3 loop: CASRPLTETPFF. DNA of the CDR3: TGTGCCAGCAGACCATTAACCGAGACACCGTTCTTC.

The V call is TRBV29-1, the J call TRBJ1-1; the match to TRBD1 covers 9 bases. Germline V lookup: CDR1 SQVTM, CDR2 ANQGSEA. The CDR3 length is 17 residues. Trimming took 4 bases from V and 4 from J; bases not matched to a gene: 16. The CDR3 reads CSVGSGWSGQGTTEAFF. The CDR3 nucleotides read TGCAGCGTTGGCTCAGGTTGGTCGGGACAGGGTACCACTGAAGCTTTCTTT.